This entry lists 12 T cell receptor beta chains sequenced from one sample in a study of cytomegalovirus exposure and HLA in healthy donors. PCR primers comprised 60 Vbeta and 13 Jbeta primers. Sequencing used immunoSEQ multiplex PCR; TCRdb keeps in-frame clones, though not all of them. Of about 130,000 clones listed, around two thirds are singletons. The sample comprised PBMCs. The source of these receptors is a man in his 60s in good health and CMV-seropositive.

J is TRBJ2-5 and V is TRBV4-1; 9 bases agree with TRBD2. V shed 3 bases, J shed 5 bases, and the junction held 10 bases outside the gene matches. CDR3 length equals 16 residues. Germline lookup yields CDR1 MGHRA and CDR2 YSYEKL. In nucleotides, the CDR3 is TGCGCCAGCAGCCAGTCTTCTGCGGGGACTAGCGAGACCCAGTACTTC. Its protein product is CASSQSSAGTSETQYF.

V is TRBV25-1 and J is TRBJ2-7; D gene ambiguous. The V end lost 0 bases, the J end lost 1 base, and 4 bases lay between the germline ends. CDR3 length: 13 residues. Looked up from germline, CDR1 is MGHDK and CDR2 is SYGVNS. The CDR3 is CASSEYGSYEQYF. The CDR3 nucleotides are TGTGCCAGCAGTGAATACGGGTCCTACGAGCAGTACTTC.

V gene TRBV28 combines with J gene TRBJ2-4; no clear D. CDR1 and CDR2 from the germline V gene are MDHEN and SYDVKM. Trimming removed 10 bases from V and 0 bases from J, with 19 bases in between. This CDR3 is 16 amino acids long. The CDR3 region is CATLENPLLAKNIQYF. For the CDR3, the DNA is TGTGCCACCCTGGAGAATCCTCTACTAGCCAAAAACATTCAGTACTTC.

The gene calls are TRBV28 and TRBJ1-1; D not certain. CDR3 size: 11 residues. V was trimmed by 8 bases and J by 2 bases, leaving 6 bases between them. Germline loops: CDR1 MDHEN, CDR2 SYDVKM. CDR3 sequence: CASVLNTEAFF. The CDR3 DNA follows: TGTGCCAGCGTCCTTAACACTGAAGCTTTCTTT.

The chain carries TRBV5-1 and TRBJ2-7; D ambiguous. Germline CDR1 is SGHRS and CDR2 is YFSETQ. CDR3 length: 15 residues. V shed 2 bases and J shed 0 bases, with 12 bases lying between them. Here the CDR3 reads CASSFSTSISYEQYF. The CDR3 bases are TGCGCCAGCAGCTTCAGTACGTCCATCTCCTACGAGCAGTACTTC.

The chain links TRBV5-1 to TRBJ2-7, with D maybe TRBD1 (6 bases). The CDR3 loop spans 14 amino acids. Germline V gene lookup returns CDR1 SGHRS and CDR2 YFSETQ. The V end lost 4 bases, the J end lost 5 bases, and 16 bases lay between the germline ends. The CDR3: CASSNRVGPHEQYF. The CDR3 region has the DNA TGCGCCAGCAGCAACAGGGTGGGCCCACACGAGCAGTACTTC.

The gene calls are TRBV5-4 and TRBJ2-4, with D possibly matching TRBD2 (5 bases). The V gene's germline CDR1 is SGHNT and CDR2 YYREEE (reference sequence). Trimming took 5 bases from V and 0 from J, leaving 15 bases between them. This CDR3 has 16 amino acids. CDR3 loop: CASRPEISEAKNIQYF. The CDR3 DNA reads TGTGCCAGCAGGCCGGAGATTAGCGAAGCCAAAAACATTCAGTACTTC.

This clone was detected only once. The rearrangement uses TRBV11-2 and TRBJ2-1, with D possibly being TRBD2 (6 bases). Germline assignment: CDR1 SGHAT and CDR2 FQNNGV. With 0 bases removed from V and 2 bases from J, the gap between germline ends came to 8 bases. CDR3 length: 15 residues. For the CDR3, the DNA is TGTGCCAGCAGCTTAGATGGAGGGGCCTACAATGAGCAGTTCTTC. Its translation: CASSLDGGAYNEQFF.

This chain connects TRBV7-9 to TRBJ1-6; D is perhaps TRBD1 (5 bases). V was pared by 1 base and J by 8 bases, with 9 bases between. Germline V lookup: CDR1 SEHNR, CDR2 FQNEAQ (reference sequence). There are 14 residues in the CDR3. The CDR3 loop reads CASSLGQIDSPLHF. The CDR3 DNA follows: TGTGCCAGCAGCTTAGGACAGATAGATTCACCCCTCCACTTT.

The V call is TRBV5-1, the J call TRBJ1-4, with a tentative D call TRBD1 (5 bases). This CDR3 comprises 13 residues. CDR1 and CDR2 from the germline V gene are SGHRS and YFSETQ. Trimming removed 6 bases from V and 3 bases from J, with 9 bases in between. CDR3 amino acids: CASKKGSNEKLFF. The CDR3 DNA reads as TGCGCCAGCAAAAAGGGGTCTAATGAAAAACTGTTTTTT.

This chain joins TRBV4-2 and TRBJ1-1, with TRBD1 as a possible D gene (5 bases). This CDR3 has 13 residues. Germline CDR1 LGHNA, CDR2 YNFKEQ. V lost 0 bases and J 7 bases, leaving 9 bases between the germline ends. For the CDR3, the DNA is TGTGCCAGCAGCCAAGAATGGACACGTGAAGCTTTCTTT. It encodes CASSQEWTREAFF.

The CDR3, as DNA: TGTGCCACCCAGCGGGGCTCCTCCTACGAGCAGTACTTC. This encodes CATQRGSSYEQYF. The chain uses TRBV6-6 and TRBJ2-7, with 7 bases matching TRBD2. The junction had 6 bases not matched to a gene; V was cut back by 10 bases and J by 0 bases. CDR1 and CDR2 from the germline V gene are MNHNY and SVGAGI (reference sequence). The CDR3 length is 13 residues.